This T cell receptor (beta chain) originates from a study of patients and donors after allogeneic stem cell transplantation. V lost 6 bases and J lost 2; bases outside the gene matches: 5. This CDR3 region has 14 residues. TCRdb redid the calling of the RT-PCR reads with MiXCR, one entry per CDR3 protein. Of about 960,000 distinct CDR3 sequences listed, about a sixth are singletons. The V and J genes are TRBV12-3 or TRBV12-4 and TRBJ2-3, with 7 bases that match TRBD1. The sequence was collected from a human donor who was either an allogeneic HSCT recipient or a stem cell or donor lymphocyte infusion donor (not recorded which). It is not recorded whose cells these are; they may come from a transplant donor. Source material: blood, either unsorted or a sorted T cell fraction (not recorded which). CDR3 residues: CASRPGTDTDTQYF. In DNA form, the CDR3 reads TGTGCCAGCAGGCCCGGGACAGACACAGATACGCAGTATTTT.